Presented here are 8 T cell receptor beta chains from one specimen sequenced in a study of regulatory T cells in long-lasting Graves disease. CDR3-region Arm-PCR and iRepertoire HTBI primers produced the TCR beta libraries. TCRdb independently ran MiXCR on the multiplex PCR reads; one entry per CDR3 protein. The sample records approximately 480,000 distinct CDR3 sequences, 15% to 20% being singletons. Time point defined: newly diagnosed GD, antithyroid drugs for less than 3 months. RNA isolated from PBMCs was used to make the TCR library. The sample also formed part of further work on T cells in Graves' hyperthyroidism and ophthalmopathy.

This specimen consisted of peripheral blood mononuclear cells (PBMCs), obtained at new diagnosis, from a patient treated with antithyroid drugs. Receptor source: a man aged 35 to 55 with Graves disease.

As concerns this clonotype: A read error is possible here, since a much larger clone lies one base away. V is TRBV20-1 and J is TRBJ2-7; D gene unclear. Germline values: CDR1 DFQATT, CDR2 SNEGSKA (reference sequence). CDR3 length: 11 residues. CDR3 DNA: TGCAGTGCCCCTACTCAAAACGAGCAGTCCTTC. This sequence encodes CSAPTQNEQSF.

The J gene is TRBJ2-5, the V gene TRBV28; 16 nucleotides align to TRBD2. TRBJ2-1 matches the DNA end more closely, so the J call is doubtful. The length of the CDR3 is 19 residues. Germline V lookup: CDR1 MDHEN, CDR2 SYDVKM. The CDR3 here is CASSYPGTSGRAYYNEQFF. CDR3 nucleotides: TGTGCCAGCAGTTACCCCGGGACTAGCGGGAGGGCCTACTACAATGAGCAGTTCTTC.

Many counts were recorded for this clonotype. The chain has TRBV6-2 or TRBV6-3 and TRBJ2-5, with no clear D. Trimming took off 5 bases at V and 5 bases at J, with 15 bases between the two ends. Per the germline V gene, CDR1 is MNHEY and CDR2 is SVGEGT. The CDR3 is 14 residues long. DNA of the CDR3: TGTGCCAGCAGTGAAAATCGTGGGGTCGAGACCCAGTACTTC. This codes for CASSENRGVETQYF.

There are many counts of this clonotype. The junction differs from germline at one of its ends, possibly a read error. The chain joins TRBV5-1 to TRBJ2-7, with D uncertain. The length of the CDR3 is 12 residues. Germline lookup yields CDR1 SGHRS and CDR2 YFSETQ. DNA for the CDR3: TGTGCCAGCAGTCCCTTCTCCTACGAGCAGTACTTC. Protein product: CASSPFSYEQYF.

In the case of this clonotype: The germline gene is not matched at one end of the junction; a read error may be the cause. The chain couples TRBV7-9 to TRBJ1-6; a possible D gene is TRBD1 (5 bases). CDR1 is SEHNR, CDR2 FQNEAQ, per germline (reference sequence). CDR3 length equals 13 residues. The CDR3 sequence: CASSLDTNSPLHF. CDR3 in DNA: TGTGCCAGCAGCTTGGACACCAATTCACCCCTCCACTTC.

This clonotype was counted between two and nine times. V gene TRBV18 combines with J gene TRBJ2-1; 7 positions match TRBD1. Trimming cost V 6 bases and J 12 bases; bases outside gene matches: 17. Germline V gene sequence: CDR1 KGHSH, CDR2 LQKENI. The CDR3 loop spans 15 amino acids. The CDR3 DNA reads TGTGCCAGCTCGCAACTAGGGGGCCCTGTGCCCGGGCAGTTCTTC. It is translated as CASSQLGGPVPGQFF.

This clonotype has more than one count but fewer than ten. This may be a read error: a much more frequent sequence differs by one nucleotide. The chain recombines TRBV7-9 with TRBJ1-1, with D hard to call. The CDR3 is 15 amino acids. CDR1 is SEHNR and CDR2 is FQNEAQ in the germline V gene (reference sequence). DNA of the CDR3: TGTGCCTGCAGTAAGGTCCCGGGCGGGAACACTGAAGCTTTCTTT. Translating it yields CACSKVPGGNTEAFF.

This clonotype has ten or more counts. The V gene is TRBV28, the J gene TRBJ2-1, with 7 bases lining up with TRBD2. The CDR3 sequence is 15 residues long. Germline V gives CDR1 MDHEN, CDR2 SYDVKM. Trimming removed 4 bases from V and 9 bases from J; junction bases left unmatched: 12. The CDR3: CASSSLLGGWAEQFF. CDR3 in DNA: TGTGCCAGCAGTTCACTCCTGGGAGGGTGGGCTGAGCAGTTCTTC.